These 11 T cell receptor beta chains were sequenced from one sample in a study of cytomegalovirus exposure and HLA in healthy donors. The PCR made use of 60 Vbeta and 13 Jbeta primers. Sequenced by immunoSEQ multiplex PCR; TCRdb stores in-frame clones only, minus some. The sample yields over 85,000 clones, less than 70% seen once. The sample taken for sequencing was PBMCs. The receptors were sampled from a female donor in good health and CMV-seronegative.

CDR3 region: CASSQDPWTSHHNEQFF. CDR3 in DNA: TGTGCCAGCAGCCAAGATCCCTGGACTAGCCACCACAATGAGCAGTTCTTC. This chain links TRBV4-2 with TRBJ2-1; 8 nucleotides match TRBD2. Per the germline V gene, CDR1 is LGHNA and CDR2 is YNFKEQ. The CDR3 contains 17 residues. J was trimmed by 5 bases and V by 0 bases; bases with no gene match: 9.

The chain links TRBV6-5 to TRBJ2-7; 10 bases are a match to TRBD2. The germline gives CDR1 MNHEY, CDR2 SVGAGI. The CDR3 is made up of 15 amino acids. The junction had 8 bases not matched to a gene; V was cut back by 6 bases and J by 3 bases. CDR3 in DNA: TGTGCCAGCAGGAGCGGGGGGGCTAGCGGCTACGAGCAGTACTTC. This gives the protein CASRSGGASGYEQYF.

The V gene is TRBV6-1, the J gene TRBJ1-5; 7 bases fit TRBD1. V lost 6 bases and J lost 1; bases outside the gene matches: 0. The germline gives CDR1 MNHNS, CDR2 SASEGT. This CDR3 comprises 13 residues. In DNA form, the CDR3 reads TGTGCCAGCAGGGGACAGAGCAATCAGCCCCAGCATTTT. Translation gives CASRGQSNQPQHF.

The V call is TRBV19, the J call TRBJ1-1, with D perhaps matching TRBD1 (5 bases). Trimming removed 7 bases from V and 5 bases from J, with 11 bases in between. The germline V gene encodes CDR1 LNHDA and CDR2 SQIVND (reference sequence). The CDR3 totals 12 residues. CDR3 protein: CASKVRGTEAFF. For the CDR3, the DNA is TGTGCCAGTAAGGTGCGGGGGACTGAAGCTTTCTTT.

V usage is TRBV4-1 and J usage is TRBJ2-3, with D maybe TRBD2 (5 bases). The CDR3 is 14 amino acids. Trimming stripped 4 bases from V and 2 bases from J, with 10 bases between. The V gene's germline CDR1 is MGHRA and CDR2 YSYEKL. This CDR3 is CASSPGFFTDTQYF. CDR3 in DNA: TGCGCCAGCAGCCCGGGATTTTTCACAGATACGCAGTATTTT.

The CDR3 DNA reads as TGTGCCAGCAGCCAACAGGGGGCCCAAGAGACCCAGTACTTC. This encodes CASSQQGAQETQYF. The rearrangement links TRBV5-4 to TRBJ2-5, with 9 nucleotides matching TRBD1. With 4 bases clipped from V and 1 base from J, the junction kept 2 bases outside the gene matches. CDR3 length equals 14 residues. The germline CDR1 and CDR2 sequences are SGHNT and YYREEE (reference sequence).

The V and J genes are TRBV5-1 and TRBJ2-1; possibly TRBD2 for D (5 bases). Germline CDR1 SGHRS, CDR2 YFSETQ. Between the trimmed V and J ends, which lost 2 bases and 4 bases, there was a span of 13 bases. The CDR3 spans 15 residues. CDR3 in amino acids: CASSLRLEGYNEQFF. The DNA of the CDR3 is TGCGCCAGCAGCTTAAGGCTAGAGGGTTACAATGAGCAGTTCTTC.

The chain couples TRBV27 to TRBJ2-7; 8 positions match TRBD1. The length of the CDR3 is 16 residues. Germline loops: CDR1 MNHEY, CDR2 SMNVEV (reference sequence). The J segment lost 3 bases and the V segment lost 5 bases, leaving 12 bases of the junction unmatched. In nucleotides, the CDR3 is TGTGCCAGCAGTCCAGCCCCCCAGGGGGCACGCTACGAGCAGTACTTC. This translates into CASSPAPQGARYEQYF.

The CDR3 protein is CASSLAGVEETQYF. For the CDR3, the DNA is TGTGCCAGCAGCTTAGCGGGAGTGGAAGAGACCCAGTACTTC. The genes are TRBV5-4 and TRBJ2-5; 8 bases align to TRBD2. This CDR3 is 14 amino acids long. J lost 3 bases, V lost 2 bases, and 3 bases had no gene match. Germline CDR1 and CDR2: SGHNT and YYREEE (reference sequence). Combining the CDR3 with reference TRBV5-4 and TRBJ2-5 gives the whole variable domain ETGVTQSPTHLIKTRGQQVTLRCSSQSGHNTVSWYQQALGQGPQFIFQYYREEENGRGNFPPRFSGLQFPNYSSELNVNALELDDSALYLCASSLAGVEETQYFGPGTRLLVL.

The V gene is TRBV14, the J gene TRBJ1-2; D may be TRBD1 (5 bases). Germline values: CDR1 SGHDN, CDR2 FVKESK. This CDR3 is 17 amino acids long. Trimming took 0 bases from V and 2 from J, leaving 16 bases between them. CDR3 in DNA: TGTGCCAGCAGCCAAGATCCTGTCGAGACAGTCAACTATGGCTACACCTTC. The encoded protein is CASSQDPVETVNYGYTF.

The chain combines TRBV2 with TRBJ1-1; no reliable D call. CDR1 and CDR2 from the germline V gene are SNHLY and FYNNEI. CDR3 size: 12 residues. The germline V and J ends were trimmed by 6 bases and 3 bases, with 8 bases remaining between them. The DNA of the CDR3 is TGTGCCAGCAGGGCCGAGGACACTGAAGCTTTCTTT. Translated: CASRAEDTEAFF.